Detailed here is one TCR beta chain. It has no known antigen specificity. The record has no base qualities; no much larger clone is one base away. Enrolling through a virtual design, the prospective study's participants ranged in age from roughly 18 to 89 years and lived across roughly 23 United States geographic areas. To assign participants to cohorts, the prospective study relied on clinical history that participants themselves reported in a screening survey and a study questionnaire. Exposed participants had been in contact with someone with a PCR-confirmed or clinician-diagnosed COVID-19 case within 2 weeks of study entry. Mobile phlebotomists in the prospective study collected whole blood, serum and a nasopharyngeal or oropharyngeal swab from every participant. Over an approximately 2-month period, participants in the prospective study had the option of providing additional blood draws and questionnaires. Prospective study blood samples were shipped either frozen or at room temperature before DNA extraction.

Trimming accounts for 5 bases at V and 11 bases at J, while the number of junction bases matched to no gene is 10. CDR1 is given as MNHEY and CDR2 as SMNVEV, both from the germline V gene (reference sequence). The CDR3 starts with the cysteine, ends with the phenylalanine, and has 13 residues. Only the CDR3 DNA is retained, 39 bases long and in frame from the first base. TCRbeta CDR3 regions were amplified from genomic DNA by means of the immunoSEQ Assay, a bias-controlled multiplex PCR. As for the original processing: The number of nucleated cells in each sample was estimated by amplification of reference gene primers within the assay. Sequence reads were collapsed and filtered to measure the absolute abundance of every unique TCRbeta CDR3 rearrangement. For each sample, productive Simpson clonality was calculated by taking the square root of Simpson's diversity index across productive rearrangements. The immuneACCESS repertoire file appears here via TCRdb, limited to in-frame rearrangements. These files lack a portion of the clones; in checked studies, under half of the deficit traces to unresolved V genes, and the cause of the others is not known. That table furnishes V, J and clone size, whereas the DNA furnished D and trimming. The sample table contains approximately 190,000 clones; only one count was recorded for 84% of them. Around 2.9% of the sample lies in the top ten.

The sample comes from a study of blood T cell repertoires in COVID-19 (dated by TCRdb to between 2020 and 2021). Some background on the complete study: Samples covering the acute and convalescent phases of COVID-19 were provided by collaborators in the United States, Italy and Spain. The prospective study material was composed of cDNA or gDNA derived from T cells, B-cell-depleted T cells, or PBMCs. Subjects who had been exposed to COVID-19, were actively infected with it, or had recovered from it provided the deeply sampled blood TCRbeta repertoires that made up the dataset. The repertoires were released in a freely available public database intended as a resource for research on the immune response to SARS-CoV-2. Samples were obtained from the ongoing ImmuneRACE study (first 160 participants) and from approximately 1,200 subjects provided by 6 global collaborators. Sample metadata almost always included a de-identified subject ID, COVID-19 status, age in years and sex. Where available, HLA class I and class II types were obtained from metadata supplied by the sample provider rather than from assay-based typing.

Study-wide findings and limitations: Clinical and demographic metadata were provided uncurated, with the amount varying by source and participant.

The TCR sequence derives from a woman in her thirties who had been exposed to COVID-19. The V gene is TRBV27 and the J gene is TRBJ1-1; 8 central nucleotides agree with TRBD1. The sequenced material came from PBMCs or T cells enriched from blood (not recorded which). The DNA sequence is TGTGCCAGCAGTGCAAACAGGGGGATGGAGGCTTTCTTT. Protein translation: CASSANRGMEAFF.